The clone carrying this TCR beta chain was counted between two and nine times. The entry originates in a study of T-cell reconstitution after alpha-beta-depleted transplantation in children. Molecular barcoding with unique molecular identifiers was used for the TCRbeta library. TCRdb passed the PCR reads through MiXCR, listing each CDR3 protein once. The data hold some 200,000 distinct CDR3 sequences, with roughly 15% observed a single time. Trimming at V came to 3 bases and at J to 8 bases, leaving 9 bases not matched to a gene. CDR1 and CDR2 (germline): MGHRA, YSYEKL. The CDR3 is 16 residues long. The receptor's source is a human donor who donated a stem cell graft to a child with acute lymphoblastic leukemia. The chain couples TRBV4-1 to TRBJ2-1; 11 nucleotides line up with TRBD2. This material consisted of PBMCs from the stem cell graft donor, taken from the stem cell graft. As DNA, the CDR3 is TGCGCCAGCAGCCACTTTACTAGCGGGAGTAGGGATGAGCAGTTCTTC. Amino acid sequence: CASSHFTSGSRDEQFF.